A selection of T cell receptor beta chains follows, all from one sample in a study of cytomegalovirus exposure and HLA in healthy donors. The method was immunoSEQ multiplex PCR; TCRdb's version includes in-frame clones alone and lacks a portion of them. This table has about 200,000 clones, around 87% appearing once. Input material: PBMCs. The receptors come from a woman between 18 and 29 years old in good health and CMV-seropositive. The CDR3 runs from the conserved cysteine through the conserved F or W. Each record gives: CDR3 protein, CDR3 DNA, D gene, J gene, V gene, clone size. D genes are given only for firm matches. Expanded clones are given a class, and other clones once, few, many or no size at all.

cdr3_aa: CASSFGGEGEQFF
cdr3_nt: TGTGCCAGCAGCTTCGGAGGGGAGGGTGAGCAGTTCTTC
d_call: TRBD2
j_call: TRBJ2-1
v_call: TRBV7-7
clone_size: -

cdr3_aa: CASSLIHNEQFF
cdr3_nt: TGTGCCAGCTCTCTTATCCACAATGAGCAGTTCTTC
d_call: -
j_call: TRBJ2-1
v_call: TRBV11-2
clone_size: -

cdr3_aa: CASSQWGTPSGQPQHF
cdr3_nt: TGCGCCAGCAGCCAGTGGGGGACACCCTCGGGGCAGCCCCAGCATTTT
d_call: -
j_call: TRBJ1-5
v_call: TRBV4-1
clone_size: few

cdr3_aa: CASRETGGNGYTF
cdr3_nt: TGTGCCAGCAGGGAGACAGGGGGTAATGGCTACACCTTC
d_call: TRBD1
j_call: TRBJ1-2
v_call: TRBV2
clone_size: -

cdr3_aa: CASSGGGTIFF
cdr3_nt: TGTGCCAGCAGTGGCGGTGGGACTATATTCTTC
d_call: TRBD2
j_call: TRBJ2-1
v_call: TRBV2
clone_size: -

cdr3_aa: CASSQELGQGNQPQHF
cdr3_nt: TGTGCCAGCAGCCAAGAGCTAGGGCAGGGGAATCAGCCCCAGCATTTT
d_call: -
j_call: TRBJ1-5
v_call: TRBV4-2
clone_size: once

cdr3_aa: CASRRLGTANYGYTF
cdr3_nt: TGTGCCAGCAGGAGACTAGGAACTGCTAACTATGGCTACACCTTC
d_call: -
j_call: TRBJ1-2
v_call: TRBV11-2
clone_size: -

cdr3_aa: CASSFLGGQPQHF
cdr3_nt: TGTGCCAGCAGCTTTCTGGGGGGTCAGCCCCAGCATTTT
d_call: -
j_call: TRBJ1-5
v_call: TRBV7-2
clone_size: few

cdr3_aa: CASRAFEAEQYF
cdr3_nt: TGCGCCAGCAGGGCGTTTGAGGCCGAGCAGTACTTC
d_call: -
j_call: TRBJ2-7
v_call: TRBV10-2
clone_size: -

cdr3_aa: CASSLRTSGSHNEQFF
cdr3_nt: TGTGCCAGCAGCCTCCGGACTAGCGGGAGCCACAATGAGCAGTTCTTC
d_call: TRBD2
j_call: TRBJ2-1
v_call: TRBV11-2
clone_size: -

cdr3_aa: CAIRSSDRGDVGYTF
cdr3_nt: TGTGCCATCAGGTCCAGTGACAGGGGGGATGTAGGCTACACCTTC
d_call: TRBD1
j_call: TRBJ1-2
v_call: TRBV10-3
clone_size: -

cdr3_aa: CASTQGQGSYEQYF
cdr3_nt: TGTGCCAGCACCCAAGGACAGGGGTCCTACGAGCAGTACTTC
d_call: TRBD1
j_call: TRBJ2-7
v_call: TRBV27
clone_size: -

cdr3_aa: CASSLASGKGTDTQYF
cdr3_nt: TGTGCCAGCAGTTTAGCTAGCGGGAAAGGCACAGATACGCAGTATTTT
d_call: TRBD2
j_call: TRBJ2-3
v_call: TRBV28
clone_size: -

cdr3_aa: CASSLGLGINEQFF
cdr3_nt: TGTGCCAGCAGTTTGGGACTAGGCATCAATGAGCAGTTCTTC
d_call: TRBD2
j_call: TRBJ2-1
v_call: TRBV27
clone_size: -

cdr3_aa: CASSVVSGTGEFANEKLFF
cdr3_nt: TGTGCCAGCAGCGTAGTATCCGGGACAGGGGAGTTTGCTAATGAAAAACTGTTTTTT
d_call: TRBD1
j_call: TRBJ1-4
v_call: TRBV9
clone_size: -

cdr3_aa: CASSPGTDTQYF
cdr3_nt: TGTGCCAGCAGTCCGGGAACAGATACGCAGTATTTT
d_call: -
j_call: TRBJ2-3
v_call: TRBV6-4
clone_size: -

cdr3_aa: CASSSLRDYEQYF
cdr3_nt: TGTGCCAGCAGCTCCCTACGGGATTACGAGCAGTACTTC
d_call: -
j_call: TRBJ2-7
v_call: TRBV11-2
clone_size: -

cdr3_aa: CASSQGGTGGSYEQYF
cdr3_nt: TGTGCCAGCAGCCAGGGGGGGACAGGTGGATCCTACGAGCAGTACTTC
d_call: -
j_call: TRBJ2-7
v_call: TRBV27
clone_size: -

cdr3_aa: CASSFLGQAYEQYF
cdr3_nt: TGTGCCAGCAGCTTTTTGGGACAGGCCTACGAGCAGTACTTC
d_call: TRBD1
j_call: TRBJ2-7
v_call: TRBV5-5
clone_size: -

cdr3_aa: CASSLGQPQGGANVLTF
cdr3_nt: TGTGCCAGCAGCTTGGGGCAGCCACAGGGTGGGGCCAACGTCCTGACTTTC
d_call: -
j_call: TRBJ2-6
v_call: TRBV5-6
clone_size: once

cdr3_aa: CASSEGLAAYNEQFF
cdr3_nt: TGCGCCAGCAGTGAGGGGCTAGCGGCCTACAATGAGCAGTTCTTC
d_call: TRBD2
j_call: TRBJ2-1
v_call: TRBV10-2
clone_size: -

cdr3_aa: CASSADRLGQPQHF
cdr3_nt: TGTGCCAGCAGCGCCGACAGGCTAGGTCAGCCCCAGCATTTT
d_call: -
j_call: TRBJ1-5
v_call: TRBV9
clone_size: -

cdr3_aa: CSVEFEGDTQYF
cdr3_nt: TGCAGCGTTGAGTTTGAGGGAGATACGCAGTATTTT
d_call: -
j_call: TRBJ2-3
v_call: TRBV29-1
clone_size: -

cdr3_aa: CASSVVPGWANEQYF
cdr3_nt: TGTGCCAGCAGCGTAGTTCCAGGGTGGGCTAACGAGCAGTACTTC
d_call: -
j_call: TRBJ2-7
v_call: TRBV9
clone_size: -

cdr3_aa: CSVASGTGGETQYF
cdr3_nt: TGCAGCGTCGCTTCCGGGACAGGGGGGGAGACCCAGTACTTC
d_call: TRBD1
j_call: TRBJ2-5
v_call: TRBV29-1
clone_size: -

cdr3_aa: CASSFREVTDTQYF
cdr3_nt: TGTGCCAGCAGTTTCCGGGAGGTAACAGATACGCAGTATTTT
d_call: TRBD2
j_call: TRBJ2-3
v_call: TRBV6-6
clone_size: -

cdr3_aa: CASSVAVGNQPQHF
cdr3_nt: TGTGCCAGCAGCGTAGCAGTGGGCAATCAGCCCCAGCATTTT
d_call: -
j_call: TRBJ1-5
v_call: TRBV9
clone_size: -

cdr3_aa: CASSLPRVGNQPQHF
cdr3_nt: TGTGCCAGCAGTTTACCCAGGGTTGGCAATCAGCCCCAGCATTTT
d_call: -
j_call: TRBJ1-5
v_call: TRBV28
clone_size: -

cdr3_aa: CASSQSRDGEQYF
cdr3_nt: TGCGCCAGCAGTCAATCGAGGGATGGGGAGCAGTACTTC
d_call: -
j_call: TRBJ2-7
v_call: TRBV23-1
clone_size: -

cdr3_aa: CASSPIGQGETGNTIYF
cdr3_nt: TGCGCCAGCAGCCCTATTGGACAGGGGGAAACTGGAAACACCATATATTTT
d_call: TRBD1
j_call: TRBJ1-3
v_call: TRBV4-1
clone_size: -

cdr3_aa: CASSQESRLAGGTNEQYF
cdr3_nt: TGCGCCAGCAGCCAAGAGTCCCGACTAGCGGGAGGTACCAACGAGCAGTACTTC
d_call: TRBD2
j_call: TRBJ2-7
v_call: TRBV4-1
clone_size: -

cdr3_aa: CASSSTRGDFRSYEQYF
cdr3_nt: TGTGCCAGCAGCTCCACCCGTGGGGACTTCCGCTCCTACGAGCAGTACTTC
d_call: -
j_call: TRBJ2-7
v_call: TRBV7-6
clone_size: -